Included here is one TCR beta chain sequence, with context. This clonotype appeared a few times. Its antigen has not been determined. The record has no base qualities; no much larger clone is one base away. This sample is drawn from a study of tumor-infiltrating lymphocytes in oesophageal squamous cell carcinoma (dated by TCRdb to between 2015 and 2016). Libraries were made using PCR. The sequencer was an Illumina HiSeq 2000. TCRdb itself trimmed the public reads at Q25 with fastp, ran MiXCR and retained productive beta chains. Each entry merges the rows of one CDR3 protein and shows their most common DNA and genes. The sample records 15,000 to 20,000 distinct CDR3 sequences, over 40% of which are singletons. 18% of the sample is held by the ten biggest clonotypes. Including the terminal cysteine and phenylalanine, the CDR3 comprises 12 residues. Only the CDR3 region is kept as DNA, spanning 36 bases read in frame from base 1. CDR1 and CDR2 (SGHVS, FNYEAQ) derive from the germline V gene. The junction carries 8 bases between V and J, which are trimmed by 5 bases and 3 bases respectively.

Material for sequencing was normal esophageal tissue next to the tumor. This TCR derives from a female donor with esophageal squamous cell carcinoma. This receptor chain uses TRBV7-6 and TRBJ2-7; no D segment can be confidently identified. The DNA sequence reads TGTGCCAGCAGCACATCAAACTACGAGCAGTACTTC. It is translated as CASSTSNYEQYF.